Listed below are T cell receptor beta chains from one sample, sequenced in a study of blood T cell repertoires in COVID-19. Profiled with immunoSEQ multiplex PCR; TCRdb holds only in-frame clones, not every one. The table lists around 330,000 clones, about 88% of them singletons, with around a tenth in the top ten. Sequencing was performed on PBMCs or T cells enriched from blood (not recorded which). The origin of the receptors is a woman between 35 and 50 years old who had recovered from COVID-19. Each CDR3 is given without its conserved first and last residue. Each record gives: J gene, V gene, D gene, CDR3 protein. The D gene is left open where the match is weak.

j_gene: TRBJ2-4
v_gene: TRBV19
d_gene: TRBD1
CDR3aa: ASSIEQGKNIQY

j_gene: TRBJ2-3
v_gene: TRBV7-6
d_gene: .
CDR3aa: ASSLATTRSTDTQY

j_gene: TRBJ2-7
v_gene: TRBV18
d_gene: .
CDR3aa: ASSLMDSQTEQY

j_gene: TRBJ2-1
v_gene: TRBV29-1
d_gene: .
CDR3aa: SVVGGLQF

j_gene: TRBJ1-1
v_gene: TRBV7-3
d_gene: .
CDR3aa: ASSSRGDTEAF

j_gene: TRBJ2-5
v_gene: TRBV11-3
d_gene: TRBD1
CDR3aa: ASSPGQGARIETQY

j_gene: TRBJ1-2
v_gene: TRBV28
d_gene: .
CDR3aa: ASSFSTGLGSHGYT

j_gene: TRBJ1-5
v_gene: TRBV18
d_gene: .
CDR3aa: ASSGQGSDQPQH

j_gene: TRBJ1-2
v_gene: TRBV13
d_gene: TRBD1
CDR3aa: ASTRTGEYGYT

j_gene: TRBJ2-2
v_gene: TRBV18
d_gene: .
CDR3aa: ASSPNSNTGELF

j_gene: TRBJ1-4
v_gene: TRBV7-9
d_gene: TRBD1
CDR3aa: ASSPRTGLEKLF

j_gene: TRBJ1-4
v_gene: TRBV6-2/TRBV6-3
d_gene: TRBD1
CDR3aa: ASSYPGQGAVEKLF

j_gene: TRBJ1-4
v_gene: TRBV28
d_gene: TRBD1
CDR3aa: ASSPLGTEDEKLF

j_gene: TRBJ2-7
v_gene: TRBV3-1/TRBV3-2
d_gene: .
CDR3aa: ASSQVEGVYEQY